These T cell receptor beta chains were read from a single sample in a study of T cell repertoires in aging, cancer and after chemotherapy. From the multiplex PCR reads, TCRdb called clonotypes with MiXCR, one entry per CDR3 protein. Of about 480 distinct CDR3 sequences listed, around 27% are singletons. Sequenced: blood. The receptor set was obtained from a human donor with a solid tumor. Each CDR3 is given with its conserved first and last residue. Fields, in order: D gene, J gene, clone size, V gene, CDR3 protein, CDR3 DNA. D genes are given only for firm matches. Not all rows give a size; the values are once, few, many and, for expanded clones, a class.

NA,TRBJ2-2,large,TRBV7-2,CASSLADVRVGRGAGELFF,TGTGCCAGCAGCTTAGCTGATGTCCGGGTAGGGCGGGGAGCCGGGGAGCTGTTTTTT
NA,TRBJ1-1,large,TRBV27,CASSFLDGGTEAFF,TGTGCCAGCAGTTTTTTGGACGGTGGTACTGAAGCTTTCTTT
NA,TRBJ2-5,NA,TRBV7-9,CATNNGLQETQYF,TGTGCCACCAATAACGGACTGCAAGAGACCCAGTACTTC
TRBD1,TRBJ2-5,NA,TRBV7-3,CASSTTGTGYETQYF,TGTGCCAGCAGCACAACCGGGACAGGGTATGAGACCCAGTACTTC
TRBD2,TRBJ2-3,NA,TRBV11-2,CASSFGYLAGASTDTQYF,TGTGCCAGCAGCTTTGGGTATCTAGCGGGGGCTAGCACAGATACGCAGTATTTT
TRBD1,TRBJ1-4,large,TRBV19,CASSIIRQGRDEKLFF,TGTGCCAGTAGTATAATCCGACAGGGACGAGATGAAAAACTGTTTTTT
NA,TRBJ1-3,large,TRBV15,CATSRAGGNTIYF,TGTGCCACCAGCAGAGCTGGGGGAAACACCATATATTTT
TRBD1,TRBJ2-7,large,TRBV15,CATSRDPTGQGYEQYF,TGTGCCACCAGCAGAGATCCCACGGGACAGGGCTACGAGCAGTACTTC
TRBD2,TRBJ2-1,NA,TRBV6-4,CASSDVGGTYNEQFF,TGTGCCAGCAGTGACGTGGGAGGGACCTACAATGAGCAGTTCTTC
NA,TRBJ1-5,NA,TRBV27,CASASPNSNQPQHF,TGTGCCAGCGCCTCCCCGAATAGCAATCAGCCCCAGCATTTT
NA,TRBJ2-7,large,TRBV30,CAWSTTGQGKQYF,TGTGCCTGGAGCACCACGGGGCAGGGGAAGCAGTACTTC
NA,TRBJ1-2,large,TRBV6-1,CASSETYRPYYGYTF,TGTGCCAGCAGTGAAACCTACAGGCCTTACTATGGCTACACCTTC
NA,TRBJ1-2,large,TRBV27,CASSLEKGSGYGYTF,TGTGCCAGCAGTTTAGAGAAGGGATCGGGCTATGGCTACACCTTC
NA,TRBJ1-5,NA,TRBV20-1,CSARDGQKQYSNQPQHF,TGCAGTGCTAGAGACGGACAGAAACAATATAGCAATCAGCCCCAGCATTTT
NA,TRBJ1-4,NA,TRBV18,CASSPMQGANEKLFF,TGTGCCAGCTCACCGATGCAGGGAGCTAATGAAAAACTGTTTTTT
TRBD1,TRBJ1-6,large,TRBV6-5,CASSYGTGLGSPLHF,TGTGCCAGCAGTTACGGGACAGGTTTGGGTTCACCCCTCCACTTT
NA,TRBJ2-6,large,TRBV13,CASSRDRANVLTF,TGTGCCAGCAGCCGGGACAGGGCCAACGTCCTGACTTTC
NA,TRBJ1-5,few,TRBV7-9,CASSFGPTQGLGNQPQHF,TGTGCCAGCAGCTTCGGCCCAACACAGGGATTAGGCAATCAGCCCCAGCATTTT
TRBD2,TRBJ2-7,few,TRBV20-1,CSYPGLAGGRYEQYF,TGCAGCTACCCGGGACTAGCGGGAGGGCGGTACGAGCAGTACTTC
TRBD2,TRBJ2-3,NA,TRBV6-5,CASSYSGRAADTQYF,TGTGCCAGCAGCTACAGCGGGAGGGCCGCAGATACGCAGTATTTT
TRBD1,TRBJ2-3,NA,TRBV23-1,CASSQSGQGTDTQYF,TGCGCCAGCAGTCAATCGGGACAGGGCACAGATACGCAGTATTTT
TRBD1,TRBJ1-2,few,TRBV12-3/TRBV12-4,CASSSGWTGGIYGYTF,TGTGCCAGCAGCTCAGGATGGACAGGGGGTATCTATGGCTACACCTTC
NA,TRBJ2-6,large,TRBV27,CASSQAAGANVLTF,TGTGCCAGCTCCCAGGCGGCTGGGGCCAACGTCCTGACTTTC
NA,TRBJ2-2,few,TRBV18,CASSRDYAGAGELFF,TGTGCCAGCTCACGCGATTATGCGGGCGCCGGGGAGCTGTTTTTT
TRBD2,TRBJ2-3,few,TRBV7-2,CASTPRGGLAGEKWRTDTQYF,TGTGCCAGCACCCCTAGAGGGGGCCTAGCGGGAGAAAAGTGGCGCACAGATACGCAGTATTTT
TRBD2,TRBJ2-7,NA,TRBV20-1,CSARDHTRSSGSEQYF,TGCAGTGCTAGAGACCATACCCGATCGAGCGGGAGCGAGCAGTACTTC
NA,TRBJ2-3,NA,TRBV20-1,CSAWAGRGTDTQYF,TGCAGTGCGTGGGCGGGGCGGGGCACAGATACGCAGTATTTT
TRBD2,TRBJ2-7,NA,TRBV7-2,CASSQGLAGGFEQYF,TGTGCCAGCAGCCAAGGACTAGCGGGGGGGTTCGAGCAGTACTTC
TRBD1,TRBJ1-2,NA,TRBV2,CASSEKFIGQGSYGYTF,TGTGCCAGCAGTGAAAAGTTTATAGGACAGGGGTCCTATGGCTACACCTTC